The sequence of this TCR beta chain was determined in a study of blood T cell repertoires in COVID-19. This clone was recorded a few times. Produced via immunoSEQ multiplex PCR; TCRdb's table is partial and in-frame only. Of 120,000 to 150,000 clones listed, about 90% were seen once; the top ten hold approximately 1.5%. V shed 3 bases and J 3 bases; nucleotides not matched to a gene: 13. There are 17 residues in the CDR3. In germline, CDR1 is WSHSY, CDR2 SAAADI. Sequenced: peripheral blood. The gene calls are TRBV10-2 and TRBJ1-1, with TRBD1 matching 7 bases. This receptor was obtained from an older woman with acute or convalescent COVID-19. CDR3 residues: CASSDLEGAIGDTEAFF. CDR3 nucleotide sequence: TGCGCCAGCAGTGATTTAGAGGGGGCGATAGGGGACACTGAAGCTTTCTTT.